In this sample, the clone carrying this T cell receptor beta chain turned up once. Some clones are missing from TCRdb's copy, which holds only in-frame ones; the method was immunoSEQ multiplex PCR. The repertoire holds 90,000 or so clones, roughly 88% seen once, with about 6.7% in the top ten. These data originate in a study of blood T cell repertoires in COVID-19. Germline CDR1 is ENHRY and CDR2 is SYGVKD. V dropped 8 bases and J dropped 4; count of bases not matched to a gene: 5. The CDR3 spans 14 residues. Input material: peripheral blood. This chain joins TRBV10-3 and TRBJ2-2, with 9 bases fitting TRBD1. The source is a man between 18 and 29 years old with COVID-19, enrolled during active disease. The CDR3 protein is CAILGQGATGELFF. Written as DNA, the CDR3 is TGTGCCATCCTGGGACAGGGAGCCACCGGGGAGCTGTTTTTT.